This T cell receptor beta chain was identified in a study of response to subunit inactivated influenza vaccine. Findings and caveats of the study: The study's authors posited that every seasonal influenza vaccination enlists few new T cells.

Each CDR3 protein gets one entry after TCRdb re-called the RT-PCR reads with MiXCR. The sample yields a few hundred thousand distinct CDR3 sequences, 11% to 15% seen once. Germline-derived CDR1 and CDR2 are DFQATT and SNEGSKA (reference sequence). The V segment lost 5 bases and the J segment 2 bases; nucleotides outside the gene matches: 11. The length of the CDR3 is 16 residues. Note on this clonotype: Its antigen remains unknown.

The sample in question was PBMCs from blood, obtained 12 days after vaccination. The sequence was obtained from a man aged 45-65 years who received an inactivated influenza vaccine. V gene TRBV20-1 combines with J gene TRBJ2-5, with 10 bases lining up with TRBD2. The CDR3 DNA is TGCAGTGCTTCTCTTGTAGCGGGGGGAGGTCAAGAGACCCAGTACTTC. Its protein product is CSASLVAGGGQETQYF.